Described below is a single TCR beta chain sequence and its context. Profiling relied on immunoSEQ multiplex PCR, and the TCRdb table lists in-frame clones only, not all of them. The data show about 540,000 clones, around 82% seen once. This entry is derived from a study of shared T cell receptors in the human thymus. The germline CDR1 and CDR2 sequences are LNHDA and SQIVND (reference sequence). This CDR3 has 16 amino acids. The ends lost 4 bases at V and 1 base at J; junction bases unmatched: 8. This same sample was also part of a study on human thymus T cells.

The rearrangement links TRBV19 to TRBJ2-5; TRBD2 matches at 8 bases. Specimen: thymocytes. This TCR derives from a boy younger than two with a congenital heart defect. CDR3 sequence reads: CASSNRTAGVQETQYF. The CDR3 DNA sequence: TGTGCCAGTAGTAACCGAACAGCGGGAGTCCAAGAGACCCAGTACTTC.